The 16 T cell receptor beta chains in this list originate from one sample, sequenced in a study of regulatory T cells in long-lasting Graves disease. Time point: newly diagnosed GD, antithyroid drugs for less than 3 months. The TCR library was made from RNA extracted from PBMCs. To make TCR beta libraries, researchers used iRepertoire HTBI primers and Arm-PCR of CDR3 regions. From the multiplex PCR reads, TCRdb called clonotypes with MiXCR, one entry per CDR3 protein. Of more than 400,000 distinct CDR3 sequences listed, approximately 16% are singletons. These data also formed part of another study, on T cells in Graves' hyperthyroidism and ophthalmopathy.

Sequencing used peripheral blood mononuclear cells (PBMCs), obtained at new diagnosis, from a patient treated with antithyroid drugs. Receptors originate from a woman between 25 and 40 years old with Graves disease.

Notes on this clonotype: With a much larger clone just one base away, this may be a read error. The chain recombines TRBV10-3 with TRBJ1-1; D uncertain. Looked up from germline, CDR1 is ENHRY and CDR2 is SYGVKD. Deletions cut 5 bases from V and 0 bases from J, with 10 bases between. There are 14 residues in the CDR3. Here the CDR3 DNA reads TGTGCCATCAGTCCAGGTTCTATGAACACTGAAGCTTTCTTT. Encoded protein: CAISPGSMNTEAFF.

There are many counts of this clonotype. The J gene is TRBJ2-2, the V gene TRBV30; D remains ambiguous. The CDR3 sequence is 12 residues long. V was trimmed by 0 bases and J by 4 bases, leaving 3 bases between them. Looked up from germline, CDR1 is GTSNPN and CDR2 is SVGIG (reference sequence). The CDR3 DNA reads TGTGCCTGGAGTGTAGTCACCGGGGAGCTGTTTTTT. It translates to CAWSVVTGELFF.

This clonotype was detected many times. The V call is TRBV20-1, the J call TRBJ1-5; D remains unclear. The CDR3 spans 13 residues. Germline V gene sequence: CDR1 DFQATT, CDR2 SNEGSKA (reference sequence). V lost 2 bases and J 4 bases, leaving 9 bases between the germline ends. CDR3 amino acids: CSARLRGNQPQHF. CDR3 in DNA: TGCAGTGCTAGATTGAGAGGGAATCAGCCCCAGCATTTT.

This clonotype was picked up many times. The chain links TRBV6-5 to TRBJ1-1; TRBD1 matches at 7 bases. This CDR3 spans 16 amino acids. Per the germline V gene, CDR1 is MNHEY and CDR2 is SVGAGI. The trim removed 2 bases at V and 5 bases at J, leaving 11 bases unmatched. For the CDR3, the DNA is TGTGCCAGCAGTTACAAGACAACAGGGGCTTGGACTGAAGCTTTCTTT. Translation gives CASSYKTTGAWTEAFF.

This clonotype was recorded at least ten times. The chain carries TRBV5-1 and TRBJ2-1; D is perhaps TRBD2 (6 bases). V dropped 0 bases and J dropped 4 bases, with 11 bases sitting between them. Germline-derived CDR1 and CDR2 are SGHRS and YFSETQ. The CDR3 extends over 15 amino acids. This CDR3 reads CASSLDTGEYNEQFF. CDR3 nucleotide sequence: TGCGCCAGCAGCTTGGACACGGGAGAATACAATGAGCAGTTCTTC.

V gene TRBV10-1 combines with J gene TRBJ2-7; D perhaps matches TRBD1 (6 bases). The germline CDR1 and CDR2 sequences are WNHNN and SYGVQD (reference sequence). Trimming stripped 3 bases from V and 4 bases from J, with 16 bases between. This CDR3 has 15 amino acids. Here the CDR3 DNA reads TGCGCCAGCAGTGACTACAGGGATGGGGCTTACGAGCAGTACTTC. Protein: CASSDYRDGAYEQYF.

This clonotype has more than one count but fewer than ten. The chain is built from TRBV20-1 and TRBJ2-3; D is uncertain. Germline V gene data show CDR1 as DFQATT and CDR2 as SNEGSKA (reference sequence). This CDR3 contains 15 residues. Trimming took off 3 bases at V and 4 bases at J, with 17 bases between the two ends. The CDR3 sequence: CSARVWLKSPDTQYF. The DNA of the CDR3 is TGCAGTGCTAGGGTGTGGCTAAAGTCTCCAGATACGCAGTATTTT.

Ten or more counts support this clonotype. The genes are TRBV5-1 and TRBJ2-7; 7 bases are a match to TRBD2. The CDR3 length is 16 residues. The trim removed 0 bases at V and 4 bases at J, leaving 10 bases unmatched. CDR1 is SGHRS and CDR2 is YFSETQ in the germline V gene. CDR3 DNA sequence: TGCGCCAGCAGCTTGGCTTACGGGGGAGCGGGATACGAGCAGTACTTC. Residues: CASSLAYGGAGYEQYF.

Details on this clonotype: A much larger clone lies a single base off, so this may be a read error. V is TRBV9 and J is TRBJ2-5; TRBD2 matches at 11 bases. CDR1 SGDLS and CDR2 YYNGEE come from the germline V gene. The CDR3 runs to 17 residues. In DNA form, the CDR3 reads TGTGCCAGCAGCGTAGCCACTAGCGGGAGTGGTTTCGAGAGCCAGTACTTC. This sequence encodes CASSVATSGSGFESQYF.

This clonotype was found once. The chain recombines TRBV28 with TRBJ1-5; weak D call: TRBD1 (6 bases). Germline V gene lookup returns CDR1 MDHEN and CDR2 SYDVKM. The V end lost 7 bases, the J end lost 3 bases, and 16 bases lay between the germline ends. This CDR3 contains 15 residues. The CDR3 DNA sequence: TGTGCCAGCACCATTGGGGGGGCAGACAATCAGCCCCAGCATTTT. Amino acid sequence: CASTIGGADNQPQHF.

The V gene is TRBV9, the J gene TRBJ2-1; D remains ambiguous. CDR3 length: 14 amino acids. Germline assignment: CDR1 SGDLS and CDR2 YYNGEE. V gave up 0 bases and J gave up 5 bases, with 9 bases separating them. The CDR3 DNA sequence: TGTGCCAGCAGCGTAGCTCCGCCGGACAATGAGCAGTTCTTC. Its protein product is CASSVAPPDNEQFF.

This clonotype was seen repeatedly, ten times or more. Its ends do not fully match the called genes, so a read error is possible. V and J are TRBV12-3 or TRBV12-4 and TRBJ1-1; tentative D call: TRBD1 (5 bases). This CDR3 contains 14 residues. The CDR3 loop reads CAGSLGAEETEAFF. The CDR3 nucleotides read TGTGCCGGCAGTTTAGGGGCCGAGGAGACTGAAGCTTTCTTT.

This clonotype has at least ten counts. The J gene is TRBJ1-4, the V gene TRBV11-2, with 7 bases aligning to TRBD1. V dropped 6 bases and J dropped 10; count of bases not matched to a gene: 11. Germline values: CDR1 SGHAT, CDR2 FQNNGV. The CDR3 is 14 residues long. DNA of the CDR3: TGTGCCAGCAGGCTCAACACAGGGGAGCGAAAACTGTTTTTT. Amino acids: CASRLNTGERKLFF.

The rearrangement links TRBV4-3 to TRBJ1-3; a weak D match, TRBD1 (5 bases). Germline V CDR1 and CDR2: LGHNA, YSLEER. The V end was cut by 0 bases, the J end by 4 bases, with 10 bases between. The CDR3 spans 15 residues. The CDR3, as DNA: TGCGCCAGCAGCCAAGACTCAGGGTCCGGAAACACCATATATTTT. Protein sequence: CASSQDSGSGNTIYF.

For this clonotype: A far bigger clonotype differs at one base, so this is likely a read error. CDR3 bases: TGTGCCAGCAGTGATTGGGGTCCAGCGCGTGGGGACGCAGATACGCAGTATTTT. Amino acid sequence: CASSDWGPARGDADTQYF. V and J are TRBV28 and TRBJ2-3, with D possibly called TRBD1 or TRBD2 (5 bases each). V shed 5 bases and J shed 4 bases, with 25 bases lying between them. Germline CDR1 MDHEN, CDR2 SYDVKM. This CDR3 contains 18 residues.

V and J are TRBV13 and TRBJ2-1; 12 bases are shared with TRBD2. Germline assignment: CDR1 PRHDT and CDR2 FYEKMQ (reference sequence). The V gene end was trimmed by 0 bases and the J gene end by 8 bases; junction bases not matched to a gene: 5. The CDR3 extends over 16 amino acids. DNA of the CDR3: TGTGCCAGCAGCTTAGGACTAGCGGGAGGATGGTATGAGCAGTTCTTC. It is translated as CASSLGLAGGWYEQFF.